This T cell receptor (beta chain) comes out of a study of cytomegalovirus exposure and HLA in healthy donors. Broader study findings: The listing of 150 to 200 TCR beta chains classed them as cytomegalovirus-associated. Specificity for CMV antigens was confirmed in vitro for three of the CMV-associated chains.

V was cut by 5 bases and J by 5 bases, with 12 bases left in between. Germline V CDR1 and CDR2: LNHDA, SQIVND (reference sequence). This CDR3 is built from 13 residues. This clone appeared once. Its antigen remains unknown. Using immunoSEQ multiplex PCR, the repertoire was profiled, and TCRdb retains in-frame clones only, with some absent. Here the sample spans around 160,000 clones, about 85% being singletons. The donors were part of the validation cohort of 120 subjects. That cohort was separate from the first cohort, which comprised 700 or so subjects. The V and J genes are TRBV19 and TRBJ1-1; D is unresolved. The sequence was collected from a man aged 25-40 years in good health and CMV-seropositive. The sequencing sample was made of PBMCs. The CDR3, as DNA: TGTGCCAGTAGTCTCCGAGGGAGAACTGAAGCTTTCTTT. It translates to CASSLRGRTEAFF.